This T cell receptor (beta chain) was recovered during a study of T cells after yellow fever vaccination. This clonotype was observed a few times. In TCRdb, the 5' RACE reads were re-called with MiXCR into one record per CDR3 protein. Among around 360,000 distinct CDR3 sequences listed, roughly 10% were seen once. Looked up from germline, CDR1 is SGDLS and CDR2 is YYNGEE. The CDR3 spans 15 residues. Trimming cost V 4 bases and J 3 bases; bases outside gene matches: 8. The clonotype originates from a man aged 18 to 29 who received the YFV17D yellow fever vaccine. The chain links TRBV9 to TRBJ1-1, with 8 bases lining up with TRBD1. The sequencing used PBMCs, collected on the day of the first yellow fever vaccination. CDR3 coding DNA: TGTGCCAGCAGCCCCGACAGGGGTTGGGACACTGAAGCTTTCTTT. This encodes CASSPDRGWDTEAFF.